A selection of T cell receptor beta chains follows, all from one sample in a study of T cell responses to AZD1222 COVID-19 vaccine. TCRdb keeps only in-frame clones here, not all; method: immunoSEQ multiplex PCR. The table shows some 96,000 clones, with around nine tenths occurring only once. Sample: peripheral blood, taken on day 0 of AZD1222 vaccination. The source is an adult in good health. The CDR3 runs from the conserved cysteine through the conserved F or W. Fields, in order: J gene, CDR3 length, V gene, clone size, D gene, CDR3 protein, CDR3 DNA. A D gene is named only where the DNA matches it firmly. Rows may omit the clone size; those that give it use once, few, many or a size class.

j_gene: TRBJ2-1; len: 12; v_gene: TRBV5-1; abundance: NA; d_gene: NA; CDR3aa: CASSLGPNEQFF; CDR3nt: TGCGCCAGCAGCTTGGGCCCTAATGAGCAGTTCTTC
j_gene: TRBJ2-1; len: 16; v_gene: TRBV5-1; abundance: few; d_gene: TRBD2; CDR3aa: CASSSSGGDSYNEQFF; CDR3nt: TGCGCCAGCAGCTCTAGCGGGGGGGACTCCTACAATGAGCAGTTCTTC
j_gene: TRBJ1-1; len: 15; v_gene: TRBV7-2; abundance: NA; d_gene: TRBD1; CDR3aa: CASSLEVTGKAEAFF; CDR3nt: TGTGCCAGCAGCTTAGAGGTGACAGGGAAGGCTGAAGCTTTCTTT
j_gene: TRBJ2-3; len: 14; v_gene: TRBV7-6; abundance: once; d_gene: TRBD2; CDR3aa: CASSFAGVTDTQYF; CDR3nt: TGTGCCAGCAGCTTCGCGGGGGTGACAGATACGCAGTATTTT
j_gene: TRBJ1-5; len: 14; v_gene: TRBV2; abundance: few; d_gene: NA; CDR3aa: CASNLQGLNQPQHF; CDR3nt: TGTGCCAGCAATTTACAGGGACTCAATCAGCCCCAGCATTTT
j_gene: TRBJ2-3; len: 18; v_gene: TRBV7-8; abundance: NA; d_gene: TRBD1; CDR3aa: CASSYRAGTGSIADTQYF; CDR3nt: TGTGCCAGCAGCTACCGCGCCGGGACAGGCTCGATAGCGGATACGCAGTATTTT
j_gene: TRBJ1-1; len: 13; v_gene: TRBV7-3; abundance: NA; d_gene: NA; CDR3aa: CASSLSMNTEAFF; CDR3nt: TGTGCCAGCAGCTTGAGCATGAACACTGAAGCTTTCTTT
j_gene: TRBJ1-2; len: 15; v_gene: TRBV6-5; abundance: NA; d_gene: NA; CDR3aa: CASSPPPGLGYGYTF; CDR3nt: TGTGCCAGCAGTCCTCCCCCAGGGTTGGGGTATGGCTACACCTTC
j_gene: TRBJ1-2; len: 15; v_gene: TRBV15; abundance: NA; d_gene: NA; CDR3aa: CATSTFMGRDYGYTF; CDR3nt: TGTGCCACCAGCACCTTCATGGGCAGGGACTATGGCTACACCTTC
j_gene: TRBJ2-5; len: 14; v_gene: TRBV2; abundance: NA; d_gene: NA; CDR3aa: CASKGRGAEETQYF; CDR3nt: TGTGCCAGCAAGGGCAGGGGGGCCGAAGAGACCCAGTACTTC
j_gene: TRBJ1-2; len: 13; v_gene: TRBV9; abundance: NA; d_gene: TRBD1; CDR3aa: CASTGQGVYGYTF; CDR3nt: TGTGCCAGCACTGGACAGGGGGTCTACGGCTACACCTTC
j_gene: TRBJ1-2; len: 16; v_gene: TRBV4-3; abundance: NA; d_gene: NA; CDR3aa: CASSQSGNIGRSGYTF; CDR3nt: TGCGCCAGCAGCCAGTCGGGAAACATCGGTCGCTCGGGCTACACCTTC
j_gene: TRBJ1-1; len: 17; v_gene: TRBV6-2/TRBV6-3; abundance: NA; d_gene: NA; CDR3aa: CASSYSGGVKLNTEAFF; CDR3nt: TGTGCCAGCAGTTACTCCGGGGGGGTGAAGTTGAACACTGAAGCTTTCTTT
j_gene: TRBJ1-2; len: 11; v_gene: TRBV9; abundance: NA; d_gene: NA; CDR3aa: CAGLGFKGYTF; CDR3nt: TGTGCCGGACTAGGTTTCAAGGGCTACACCTTC
j_gene: TRBJ1-2; len: 16; v_gene: TRBV5-4; abundance: NA; d_gene: NA; CDR3aa: CASSLAVGAGPLGYTF; CDR3nt: TGTGCCAGCAGCTTGGCCGTGGGCGCAGGTCCCCTTGGCTACACCTTC
j_gene: TRBJ2-7; len: 13; v_gene: TRBV6-5; abundance: NA; d_gene: NA; CDR3aa: CASSYSESGEQYF; CDR3nt: TGTGCCAGCAGTTACTCGGAAAGTGGCGAGCAGTACTTC
j_gene: TRBJ1-6; len: 14; v_gene: TRBV18; abundance: once; d_gene: NA; CDR3aa: CASSPGGSASPLHF; CDR3nt: TGTGCCAGCTCACCAGGAGGCAGTGCTTCACCCCTCCACTTT
j_gene: TRBJ2-2; len: 15; v_gene: TRBV11-3; abundance: NA; d_gene: NA; CDR3aa: CASSLVNSPTGELFF; CDR3nt: TGTGCCAGCAGCTTAGTGAACAGCCCAACCGGGGAGCTGTTTTTT
j_gene: TRBJ1-5; len: 15; v_gene: TRBV7-9; abundance: NA; d_gene: NA; CDR3aa: CASSLVGGSAQPQHF; CDR3nt: TGTGCCAGCAGCTTAGTCGGGGGATCGGCTCAGCCCCAGCATTTT
j_gene: TRBJ1-2; len: 15; v_gene: TRBV11-3; abundance: NA; d_gene: NA; CDR3aa: CASSLDGTENYGYTF; CDR3nt: TGTGCCAGCAGCTTAGATGGGACGGAAAACTATGGCTACACCTTC
j_gene: TRBJ1-1; len: 15; v_gene: TRBV4-1; abundance: NA; d_gene: NA; CDR3aa: CASSPLQGLNTEAFF; CDR3nt: TGCGCCAGCAGCCCGCTCCAGGGCTTGAACACTGAAGCTTTCTTT
j_gene: TRBJ1-6; len: 15; v_gene: TRBV20-1; abundance: NA; d_gene: TRBD1; CDR3aa: CSASAGQGWGSPLHF; CDR3nt: TGCAGTGCTAGTGCGGGACAGGGTTGGGGTTCACCCCTCCACTTT
j_gene: TRBJ2-3; len: 15; v_gene: TRBV25-1; abundance: once; d_gene: TRBD2; CDR3aa: CASRIAGGPVDTQYF; CDR3nt: TGTGCCAGCCGAATAGCGGGGGGGCCGGTAGATACGCAGTATTTT
j_gene: TRBJ2-3; len: 12; v_gene: TRBV6-1; abundance: NA; d_gene: NA; CDR3aa: CASSEHEGTQYF; CDR3nt: TGTGCCAGCAGTGAACACGAAGGGACGCAGTATTTT
j_gene: TRBJ2-3; len: 14; v_gene: TRBV18; abundance: NA; d_gene: NA; CDR3aa: CASSLGTGTDTQYF; CDR3nt: TGTGCCAGCTCACTAGGGACCGGCACAGATACGCAGTATTTT
j_gene: TRBJ1-2; len: 13; v_gene: TRBV6-4; abundance: NA; d_gene: NA; CDR3aa: CASSDGTAGGYTF; CDR3nt: TGTGCCAGCAGTGACGGGACGGCTGGTGGCTACACCTTC
j_gene: TRBJ1-3; len: 13; v_gene: TRBV10-2; abundance: NA; d_gene: NA; CDR3aa: CASAWESGNTIYF; CDR3nt: TGCGCCAGCGCCTGGGAATCTGGAAACACCATATATTTT
j_gene: TRBJ1-2; len: 15; v_gene: TRBV6-1; abundance: NA; d_gene: NA; CDR3aa: CASSEDIGYNYGYTF; CDR3nt: TGTGCCAGCAGTGAAGACATAGGATATAACTATGGCTACACCTTC
j_gene: TRBJ2-3; len: 16; v_gene: TRBV6-2/TRBV6-3; abundance: NA; d_gene: NA; CDR3aa: CASSTGLLKSTDTQYF; CDR3nt: TGTGCCAGCAGTACGGGACTCCTCAAGAGCACAGATACGCAGTATTTT
j_gene: TRBJ2-1; len: 14; v_gene: TRBV30; abundance: NA; d_gene: TRBD1; CDR3aa: CAWRGTGRDNEQFF; CDR3nt: TGTGCCTGGAGGGGGACAGGGAGGGACAATGAGCAGTTCTTC
j_gene: TRBJ1-3; len: 15; v_gene: TRBV28; abundance: once; d_gene: NA; CDR3aa: CASTLTAGSGNTIYF; CDR3nt: TGTGCCAGCACCTTAACCGCTGGGTCTGGAAACACCATATATTTT
j_gene: TRBJ2-2; len: 14; v_gene: TRBV7-9; abundance: NA; d_gene: NA; CDR3aa: CASNPGLNTGELFF; CDR3nt: TGTGCCAGCAATCCAGGACTGAACACCGGGGAGCTGTTTTTT
j_gene: TRBJ1-5; len: 14; v_gene: TRBV19; abundance: NA; d_gene: NA; CDR3aa: CASSIDRFGQPQHF; CDR3nt: TGTGCCAGTAGTATAGATCGTTTTGGTCAGCCCCAGCATTTT
j_gene: TRBJ1-5; len: 12; v_gene: TRBV2; abundance: NA; d_gene: NA; CDR3aa: CASSGTIQPQHF; CDR3nt: TGTGCCAGCAGTGGTACTATTCAGCCCCAGCATTTT
j_gene: TRBJ1-2; len: 15; v_gene: TRBV5-6; abundance: NA; d_gene: NA; CDR3aa: CASSGRLGDVYGYTF; CDR3nt: TGTGCCAGCAGCGGTCGATTGGGAGACGTCTATGGCTACACCTTC
j_gene: TRBJ2-7; len: 15; v_gene: TRBV11-1; abundance: NA; d_gene: TRBD2; CDR3aa: CASSNTGSGGDEQYF; CDR3nt: TGTGCCAGCAGCAATACTGGGAGCGGGGGTGACGAGCAGTACTTC
j_gene: TRBJ1-6; len: 13; v_gene: TRBV6-5; abundance: NA; d_gene: NA; CDR3aa: CASSYSYNSPLHF; CDR3nt: TGTGCCAGCAGTTACTCGTACAATTCACCCCTCCACTTT
j_gene: TRBJ1-2; len: 13; v_gene: TRBV19; abundance: NA; d_gene: NA; CDR3aa: CASWRPPNYGYTF; CDR3nt: TGTGCCAGCTGGAGGCCCCCTAACTATGGCTACACCTTC
j_gene: TRBJ2-7; len: 14; v_gene: TRBV7-9; abundance: NA; d_gene: NA; CDR3aa: CASSEDRSSYEQYF; CDR3nt: TGTGCCAGCAGCGAAGACAGGAGCTCCTACGAGCAGTACTTC
j_gene: TRBJ1-4; len: 13; v_gene: TRBV4-3; abundance: NA; d_gene: NA; CDR3aa: CASSRGPWEKLFF; CDR3nt: TGCGCCAGCAGCCGGGGGCCATGGGAAAAACTGTTTTTT
j_gene: TRBJ2-5; len: 13; v_gene: TRBV6-6; abundance: NA; d_gene: NA; CDR3aa: CASSYVPQETQYF; CDR3nt: TGTGCCAGCAGTTACGTACCACAAGAGACCCAGTACTTC
j_gene: TRBJ2-1; len: 15; v_gene: TRBV6-5; abundance: NA; d_gene: TRBD2; CDR3aa: CASSQTSGGAYEQFF; CDR3nt: TGTGCCAGCAGCCAGACTAGCGGGGGGGCCTATGAGCAGTTCTTC
j_gene: TRBJ2-2; len: 15; v_gene: TRBV16; abundance: NA; d_gene: NA; CDR3aa: CASSQSYRDHGELFF; CDR3nt: TGTGCCAGCAGCCAATCTTACAGGGACCACGGGGAGCTGTTTTTT
j_gene: TRBJ1-1; len: 13; v_gene: TRBV10-3; abundance: NA; d_gene: NA; CDR3aa: CAVTGTANTEAFF; CDR3nt: TGTGCCGTAACCGGGACGGCGAACACTGAAGCTTTCTTT
j_gene: TRBJ1-1; len: 15; v_gene: TRBV5-1; abundance: NA; d_gene: TRBD1; CDR3aa: CASSPDQGVSTEAFF; CDR3nt: TGCGCCAGCAGCCCCGATCAGGGGGTGTCGACTGAAGCTTTCTTT
j_gene: TRBJ2-1; len: 17; v_gene: TRBV5-1; abundance: once; d_gene: TRBD1; CDR3aa: CASSWTTGQGFYNEQFF; CDR3nt: TGCGCCAGCAGCTGGACGACGGGACAGGGCTTCTACAATGAGCAGTTCTTC
j_gene: TRBJ2-7; len: 14; v_gene: TRBV7-2; abundance: NA; d_gene: NA; CDR3aa: CASSLGSLPNEQYF; CDR3nt: TGTGCCAGCAGCTTGGGCTCCCTGCCCAACGAGCAGTACTTC
j_gene: TRBJ1-3; len: 14; v_gene: TRBV28; abundance: NA; d_gene: NA; CDR3aa: CASSPDSVGNTIYF; CDR3nt: TGTGCCAGCAGCCCTGACAGTGTTGGAAACACCATATATTTT
j_gene: TRBJ1-4; len: 15; v_gene: TRBV5-1; abundance: once; d_gene: NA; CDR3aa: CASSLALGGHEKLFF; CDR3nt: TGCGCCAGCAGCCTCGCCCTGGGGGGGCATGAAAAACTGTTTTTT
j_gene: TRBJ1-1; len: 15; v_gene: TRBV15; abundance: NA; d_gene: NA; CDR3aa: CATSRLLWDNTEAFF; CDR3nt: TGTGCCACCAGCAGACTTTTGTGGGACAACACTGAAGCTTTCTTT
j_gene: TRBJ1-4; len: 17; v_gene: TRBV6-1; abundance: NA; d_gene: TRBD1; CDR3aa: CASSVAGTGASNEKLFF; CDR3nt: TGTGCCAGCAGTGTAGCCGGGACAGGAGCCTCTAATGAAAAACTGTTTTTT
j_gene: TRBJ1-5; len: 14; v_gene: TRBV5-1; abundance: NA; d_gene: NA; CDR3aa: CASSLDGNNQPQHF; CDR3nt: TGCGCCAGCAGCTTGGACGGGAACAATCAGCCCCAGCATTTT
j_gene: TRBJ2-2; len: 15; v_gene: TRBV19; abundance: NA; d_gene: NA; CDR3aa: CASTPGTENTGELFF; CDR3nt: TGTGCCAGTACCCCCGGGACTGAGAACACCGGGGAGCTGTTTTTT
j_gene: TRBJ2-1; len: 15; v_gene: TRBV19; abundance: NA; d_gene: TRBD2; CDR3aa: CASSISLAVYNEQFF; CDR3nt: TGTGCCAGTAGTATTTCACTAGCGGTCTACAATGAGCAGTTCTTC
j_gene: TRBJ1-1; len: 13; v_gene: TRBV30; abundance: NA; d_gene: TRBD1; CDR3aa: CAWIEGAETEAFF; CDR3nt: TGTGCCTGGATAGAGGGGGCAGAAACTGAAGCTTTCTTT
j_gene: TRBJ1-1; len: 16; v_gene: TRBV5-4; abundance: NA; d_gene: TRBD1; CDR3aa: CASSPPLRTGVHGAFF; CDR3nt: TGTGCCAGCAGCCCCCCCTTGAGGACAGGGGTTCATGGAGCTTTCTTT
j_gene: TRBJ2-5; len: 18; v_gene: TRBV5-8; abundance: NA; d_gene: TRBD2; CDR3aa: CASTQGLAVLFLQETQYF; CDR3nt: TGTGCCAGCACCCAAGGACTAGCGGTTTTGTTCCTTCAAGAGACCCAGTACTTC